This T cell receptor (beta chain) was found in a study of blood T cell repertoires in COVID-19. Original data processing: It was from reference gene primer amplification that nucleated cell counts were estimated. The protocol was immunoSEQ multiplex PCR, while the TCRdb copy is restricted to in-frame clones and leaves out a portion. That table supplies the V and J calls and clone size; D and trimming were determined from the DNA. The table shows 250,000 to 350,000 clones, with roughly 88% occurring only once. The source is a woman younger than 45 with active or convalescent COVID-19. Input material: peripheral blood.

The CDR3 sequence is CASRGRAYEQYF. In DNA, the CDR3 is TGTGCCAGCAGGGGGAGGGCCTACGAGCAGTACTTC. This chain joins TRBV2 and TRBJ2-7; TRBD2 agrees at 7 bases. J gave up 2 bases and V 6 bases, and 1 base lay outside the gene matches. The CDR3 runs 12 residues. CDR1 and CDR2 from the germline V gene are SNHLY and FYNNEI.